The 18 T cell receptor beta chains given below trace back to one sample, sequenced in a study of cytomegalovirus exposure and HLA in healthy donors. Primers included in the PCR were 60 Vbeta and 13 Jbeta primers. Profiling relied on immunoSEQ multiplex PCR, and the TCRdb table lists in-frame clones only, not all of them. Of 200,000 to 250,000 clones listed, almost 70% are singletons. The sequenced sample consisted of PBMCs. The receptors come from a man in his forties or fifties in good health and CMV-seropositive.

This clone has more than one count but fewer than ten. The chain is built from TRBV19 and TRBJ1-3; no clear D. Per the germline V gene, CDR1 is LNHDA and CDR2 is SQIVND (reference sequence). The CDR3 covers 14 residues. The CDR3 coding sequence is TGTGCGTCGGTCCATATTGCCTCTGGAAACACCATATATTTT. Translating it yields CASVHIASGNTIYF. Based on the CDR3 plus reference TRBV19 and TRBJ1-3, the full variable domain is DGGITQSPKYLFRKEGQNVTLSCEQNLNHDAMYWYRQDPGQGLRLIYYSQIVNDFQKGDIAEGYSVSREKKESFPLTVTSAQKNPTAFYLCASVHIASGNTIYFGEGSWLTVV.

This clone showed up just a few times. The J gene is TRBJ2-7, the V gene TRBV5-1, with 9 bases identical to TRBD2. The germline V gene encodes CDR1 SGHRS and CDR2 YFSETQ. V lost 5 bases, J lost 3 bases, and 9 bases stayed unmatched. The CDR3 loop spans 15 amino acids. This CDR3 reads CASRPIAGANYEQYF. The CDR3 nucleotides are TGCGCCAGCAGGCCAATAGCGGGGGCCAACTACGAGCAGTACTTC.

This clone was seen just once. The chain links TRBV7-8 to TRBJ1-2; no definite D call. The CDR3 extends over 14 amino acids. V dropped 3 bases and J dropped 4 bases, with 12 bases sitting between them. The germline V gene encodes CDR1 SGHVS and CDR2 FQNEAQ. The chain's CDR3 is CASSLGRFPYGYTF. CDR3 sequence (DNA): TGTGCCAGCAGCTTGGGCAGATTTCCCTATGGCTACACCTTC.

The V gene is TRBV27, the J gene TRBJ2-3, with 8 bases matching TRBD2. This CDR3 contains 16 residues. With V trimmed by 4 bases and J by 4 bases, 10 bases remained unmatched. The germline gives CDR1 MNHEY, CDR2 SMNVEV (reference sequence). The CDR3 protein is CASSSLGGGLADTQYF. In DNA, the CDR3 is TGTGCCAGCAGTTCCCTCGGGGGGGGGCTCGCAGATACGCAGTATTTT.

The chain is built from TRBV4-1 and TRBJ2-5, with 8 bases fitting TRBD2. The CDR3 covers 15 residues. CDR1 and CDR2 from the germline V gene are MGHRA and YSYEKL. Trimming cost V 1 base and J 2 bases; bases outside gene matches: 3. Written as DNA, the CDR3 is TGCGCCAGCAGCCAAGGTTTAGCGGGACAAGAGACCCAGTACTTC. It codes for CASSQGLAGQETQYF.

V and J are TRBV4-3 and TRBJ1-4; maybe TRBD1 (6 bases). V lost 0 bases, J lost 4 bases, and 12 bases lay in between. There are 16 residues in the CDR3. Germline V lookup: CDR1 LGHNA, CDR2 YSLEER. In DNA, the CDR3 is TGCGCCAGCAGCCAAGATCTCGGACAGAATAATGAAAAACTGTTTTTT. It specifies CASSQDLGQNNEKLFF.

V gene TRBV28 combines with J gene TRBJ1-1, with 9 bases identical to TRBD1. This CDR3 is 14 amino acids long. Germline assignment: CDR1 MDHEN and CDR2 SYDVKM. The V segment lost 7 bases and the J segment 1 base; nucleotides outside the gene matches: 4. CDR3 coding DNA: TGTGCCAGCAACCGACAGGGGGGGAACACTGAAGCTTTCTTT. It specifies CASNRQGGNTEAFF.

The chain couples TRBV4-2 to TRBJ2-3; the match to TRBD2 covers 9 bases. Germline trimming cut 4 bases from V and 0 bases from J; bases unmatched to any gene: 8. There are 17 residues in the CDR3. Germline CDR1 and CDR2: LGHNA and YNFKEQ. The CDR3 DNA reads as TGTGCCAGCAGCCCTGATAGCGGGGGCCTTAGCACAGATACGCAGTATTTT. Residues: CASSPDSGGLSTDTQYF.

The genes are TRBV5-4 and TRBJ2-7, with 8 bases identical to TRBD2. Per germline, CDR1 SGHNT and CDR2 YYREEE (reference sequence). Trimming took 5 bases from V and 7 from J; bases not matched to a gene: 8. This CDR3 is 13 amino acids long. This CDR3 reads CASSWRGAREQYF. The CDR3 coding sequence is TGTGCCAGCAGTTGGCGGGGGGCCAGGGAGCAGTACTTC.

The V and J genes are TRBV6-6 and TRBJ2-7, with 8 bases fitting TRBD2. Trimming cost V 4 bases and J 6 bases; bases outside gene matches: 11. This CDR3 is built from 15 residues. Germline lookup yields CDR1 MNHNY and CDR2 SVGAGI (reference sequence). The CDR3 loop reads CASSFLQRGLSEQYF. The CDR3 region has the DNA TGTGCCAGCAGTTTCCTCCAGCGGGGGCTGAGCGAGCAGTACTTC.

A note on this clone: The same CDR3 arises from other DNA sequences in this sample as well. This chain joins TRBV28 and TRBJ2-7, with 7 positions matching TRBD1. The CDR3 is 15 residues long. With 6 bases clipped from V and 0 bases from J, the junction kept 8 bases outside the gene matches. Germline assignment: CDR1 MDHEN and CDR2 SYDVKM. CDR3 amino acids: CASSSAGTVSYEQYF. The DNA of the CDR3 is TGTGCCAGCAGCAGCGCCGGGACAGTCTCCTACGAGCAGTACTTC.

The CDR3 here is CASSLGSGPQETQYF. CDR3 in DNA: TGTGCCAGCAGCTTGGGTAGCGGACCTCAAGAGACCCAGTACTTC. The chain is built from TRBV5-4 and TRBJ2-5, with D perhaps TRBD2 (6 bases). The CDR3 contains 15 residues. Trimming took off 0 bases at V and 2 bases at J, with 11 bases between the two ends. The germline CDR1 and CDR2 sequences are SGHNT and YYREEE (reference sequence).

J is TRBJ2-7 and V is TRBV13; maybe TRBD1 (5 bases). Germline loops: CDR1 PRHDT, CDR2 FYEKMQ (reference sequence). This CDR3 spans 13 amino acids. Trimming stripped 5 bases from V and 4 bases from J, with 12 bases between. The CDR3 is CASSQSAGYEQYF. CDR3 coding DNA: TGTGCCAGCAGCCAAAGCGCAGGGTACGAGCAGTACTTC.

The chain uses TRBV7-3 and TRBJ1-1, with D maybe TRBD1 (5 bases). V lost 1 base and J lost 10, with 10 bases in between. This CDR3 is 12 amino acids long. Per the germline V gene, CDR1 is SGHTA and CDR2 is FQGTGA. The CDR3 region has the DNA TGTGCCAGCAGCTTAAGGGCCCAGGGAGCTTTCTTT. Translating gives CASSLRAQGAFF.

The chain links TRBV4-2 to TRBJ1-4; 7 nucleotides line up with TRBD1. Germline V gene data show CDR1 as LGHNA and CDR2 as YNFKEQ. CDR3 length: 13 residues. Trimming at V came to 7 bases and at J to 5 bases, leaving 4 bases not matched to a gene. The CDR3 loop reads CASMDRLNEKLFF. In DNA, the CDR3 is TGTGCCAGCATGGACAGGTTAAATGAAAAACTGTTTTTT.

CDR3 sequence: CASSSGLPPNYGYTF. As DNA, the CDR3 is TGTGCCAGCAGTAGTGGTCTACCCCCTAACTATGGCTACACCTTC. The V and J genes are TRBV25-1 and TRBJ1-2; D remains unclear. CDR1 is MGHDK and CDR2 is SYGVNS in the germline V gene. The V gene lost 5 bases and the J gene lost 0 bases, with 13 bases spanning the gap. The CDR3 is 15 residues long.

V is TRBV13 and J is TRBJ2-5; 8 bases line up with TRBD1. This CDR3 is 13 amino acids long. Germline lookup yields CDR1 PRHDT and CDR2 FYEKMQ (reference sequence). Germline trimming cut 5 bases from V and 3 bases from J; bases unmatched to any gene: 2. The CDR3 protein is CASSQTGEETQYF. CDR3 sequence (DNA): TGTGCCAGCAGCCAGACAGGGGAAGAGACCCAGTACTTC. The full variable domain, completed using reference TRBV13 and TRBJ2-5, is AAGVIQSPRHLIKEKRETATLKCYPIPRHDTVYWYQQGPGQDPQFLISFYEKMQSDKGSIPDRFSAQQFSDYHSELNMSSLELGDSALYFCASSQTGEETQYFGPGTRLLVL.

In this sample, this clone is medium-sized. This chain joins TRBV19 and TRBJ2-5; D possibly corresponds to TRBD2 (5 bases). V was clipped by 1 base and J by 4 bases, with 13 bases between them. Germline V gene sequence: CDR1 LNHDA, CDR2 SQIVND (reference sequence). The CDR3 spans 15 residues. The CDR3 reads CASSIGLQGRETQYF. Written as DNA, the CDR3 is TGTGCCAGTAGTATAGGTCTCCAAGGGAGAGAGACCCAGTACTTC.